This T cell receptor beta chain was sequenced for a study of blood T cell repertoires in COVID-19. Study context: Spain, Italy and the United States supplied samples that represented acute and convalescent COVID-19. T cells, B-cell-depleted T cells, or PBMCs provided the cDNA or gDNA that served as material.

Germline CDR1 GTSNPN, CDR2 SVGIG (reference sequence). The CDR3 extends over 15 amino acids. Trimming shortened V by 3 bases and J by 4 bases, and 18 bases separated the two germline ends. In the authors' workflow: Amplification with reference gene primers provided the estimates of nucleated cell counts. Sequencing used immunoSEQ multiplex PCR; TCRdb keeps in-frame clones, though not all of them. Clonal size and the V and J genes are those of that table, whereas D and trimming came from the DNA. The table includes 20,000 to 25,000 clones, around 67% detected once. This TCR was sampled from a human donor in a cohort sampled during active or convalescent COVID-19. This chain uses TRBV30 with TRBJ1-2; D is unclear. The material sequenced was peripheral blood. CDR3 sequence reads: CAWRAYGEITYGYTF. The CDR3 nucleotides read TGTGCCTGGAGGGCCTACGGGGAGATAACCTATGGCTACACCTTC.